These T cell receptor beta chains were read from a single sample in a study of identical twins. TCRdb analysed the 5' RACE reads with MiXCR anew, one entry per CDR3 protein. This table holds 540,000 or so distinct CDR3 sequences, around 20% found once. The same specimen was also included in a second study, on yellow fever vaccine responses in identical twins.

Sequenced: CD4+ T cells sorted from blood. The source of these receptors is a woman aged 18-30 years in good health. CDR3s include the opening cysteine and the closing phenylalanine or tryptophan. The D gene is left open where the match is weak. Expanded clones are given a class, and other clones once, few, many or no size at all.

d_call: TRBD2
j_call: TRBJ2-3
clone_size: NA
v_call: TRBV11-2
cdr3_aa: CASSSQRGGGDTQYF
cdr3_nt: TGTGCCAGCAGCTCCCAGCGGGGGGGCGGGGATACGCAGTATTTT

d_call: NA
j_call: TRBJ2-1
clone_size: NA
v_call: TRBV6-1
cdr3_aa: CASSTRGTGGEQFF
cdr3_nt: TGTGCCAGCAGTACCCGGGGGACGGGCGGTGAGCAGTTCTTC

d_call: TRBD2
j_call: TRBJ2-1
clone_size: NA
v_call: TRBV5-1
cdr3_aa: CASSLGGSTYNEQFF
cdr3_nt: TGTGCCAGCTCCTTGGGCGGGAGTACCTACAATGAGCAGTTCTTC

d_call: NA
j_call: TRBJ1-1
clone_size: few
v_call: TRBV19
cdr3_aa: CASSISLTTEAFF
cdr3_nt: TGTGCCAGTAGTATTTCGTTAACCACTGAAGCTTTCTTT

d_call: TRBD1
j_call: TRBJ1-4
clone_size: few
v_call: TRBV7-9
cdr3_aa: CASSSQGALGEKLFF
cdr3_nt: TGTGCCAGCAGCTCCCAGGGGGCATTAGGTGAAAAACTGTTTTTT

d_call: NA
j_call: TRBJ2-2
clone_size: NA
v_call: TRBV5-1
cdr3_aa: CASKVQGETGELFF
cdr3_nt: TGCGCCAGCAAAGTCCAGGGTGAAACCGGGGAGCTGTTTTTT

d_call: NA
j_call: TRBJ1-2
clone_size: NA
v_call: TRBV4-2
cdr3_aa: CASSQGAVVYGYTF
cdr3_nt: TGTGCCAGCAGCCAAGGGGCGGTGGTGTATGGCTACACCTTC

d_call: NA
j_call: TRBJ2-7
clone_size: NA
v_call: TRBV7-6
cdr3_aa: CATRRQESTYEQYF
cdr3_nt: TGTGCCACCCGGAGACAGGAAAGCACCTACGAGCAGTACTTC

d_call: TRBD2
j_call: TRBJ2-1
clone_size: NA
v_call: TRBV12-3/TRBV12-4
cdr3_aa: CASSLLREGHNEQFF
cdr3_nt: TGTGCCAGCAGTTTATTGCGGGAGGGCCATAATGAGCAGTTCTTC

d_call: TRBD1
j_call: TRBJ2-7
clone_size: NA
v_call: TRBV11-2
cdr3_aa: CASSFVGTGPYEQYF
cdr3_nt: TGTGCCAGCAGCTTTGTGGGGACAGGTCCCTACGAGCAGTACTTC

d_call: NA
j_call: TRBJ2-1
clone_size: many
v_call: TRBV12-3/TRBV12-4
cdr3_aa: CASNDDSGKGGEQFF
cdr3_nt: TGTGCCAGCAATGATGACAGCGGGAAGGGGGGTGAGCAGTTCTTC

d_call: TRBD2
j_call: TRBJ2-3
clone_size: few
v_call: TRBV20-1
cdr3_aa: CSARPGLDITDTQYF
cdr3_nt: TGCAGTGCTAGACCGGGACTAGACATCACAGATACGCAGTATTTT

d_call: TRBD2
j_call: TRBJ2-1
clone_size: NA
v_call: TRBV7-9
cdr3_aa: CASSLAKAGVHEQFF
cdr3_nt: TGTGCCAGCAGCTTAGCGAAGGCGGGAGTGCATGAGCAGTTCTTC

d_call: TRBD1
j_call: TRBJ1-1
clone_size: few
v_call: TRBV29-1
cdr3_aa: CSVKTGRWTEAFF
cdr3_nt: TGCAGCGTTAAGACAGGGCGATGGACTGAAGCTTTCTTT

d_call: TRBD1
j_call: TRBJ2-1
clone_size: few
v_call: TRBV7-8
cdr3_aa: CASSFAGQGAHNEQFF
cdr3_nt: TGTGCCAGCAGCTTCGCCGGGCAGGGGGCCCACAATGAGCAGTTCTTC

d_call: TRBD2
j_call: TRBJ2-1
clone_size: NA
v_call: TRBV10-3
cdr3_aa: CATTGGLHEQFF
cdr3_nt: TGTGCCACCACGGGAGGATTGCATGAGCAGTTCTTC